This T cell receptor (beta chain) was obtained from a study of T cell changes during pregnancy in multiple sclerosis. As for this clone: Other DNA sequences in the sample encode the same CDR3.

Clones were read by immunoSEQ multiplex PCR, and TCRdb kept only the in-frame ones, dropping some. The repertoire holds about 68,000 clones, with less than 95% as singletons. The TCR originated in a female donor with multiple sclerosis, enrolled in a pregnancy study. The sequencing here drew on peripheral blood, taken in the third trimester of pregnancy.

CDR3 residues: CASSYQGNTEAFF. DNA for the CDR3: TGTGCCAGCAGTTACCAGGGGAACACTGAAGCTTTCTTT. The V gene is TRBV6-5, the J gene TRBJ1-1; the D gene is possibly TRBD1 (5 bases). V dropped 2 bases and J dropped 1 base, with 5 bases sitting between them. The CDR3 covers 13 residues. Germline CDR1 is MNHEY and CDR2 is SVGAGI.